The 21 T cell receptor beta chains listed next were all sequenced from one sample in a study of shared clonotypes between healthy human individuals. Sequencing used immunoSEQ multiplex PCR; TCRdb keeps in-frame clones, though not all of them. This table holds 950,000 to 1,100,000 clones, under 80% found once. The sequenced sample consisted of memory CD4+ T cells sorted from blood. Subset here: CD45RA-negative fraction. The receptors come from a man between 18 and 35 years old in good health.

The chain has TRBV7-2 and TRBJ2-2; TRBD2 agrees at 8 bases. Trimming took 5 bases from V and 5 from J; bases not matched to a gene: 7. Germline assignment: CDR1 SGHTA and CDR2 FQGNSA. The CDR3 totals 15 residues. The CDR3, as DNA: TGTGCCAGCAGCCCGAGTCGGGGGGGTACCGGGGAGCTGTTTTTT. It yields the protein CASSPSRGGTGELFF.

The V call is TRBV6-1, the J call TRBJ1-1; TRBD1 might be the D (5 bases). The CDR3 contains 15 residues. Germline CDR1 MNHNS, CDR2 SASEGT. Trimming removed 1 base from V and 4 bases from J, with 13 bases in between. CDR3 bases: TGTGCCAGCAGTGAAGAAAAGGGGCGGTCCACTGAAGCTTTCTTT. Protein: CASSEEKGRSTEAFF.

In its sample, this clone was seen once. The same CDR3 can be traced to other DNA sequences in this sample. CDR3 DNA: TGTGCCAGCAGCCAAGACAGGGCCGGGGAGCTGTTTTTT. Translation: CASSQDRAGELFF. The V gene is TRBV14, the J gene TRBJ2-2; TRBD1 might be the D (5 bases). With 0 bases removed from V and 6 bases from J, the gap between germline ends came to 5 bases. Germline V gives CDR1 SGHDN, CDR2 FVKESK. The CDR3 is made up of 13 amino acids.

This chain joins TRBV28 and TRBJ2-1; TRBD1 agrees at 8 bases. Per the germline V gene, CDR1 is MDHEN and CDR2 is SYDVKM. The CDR3 runs 17 residues. V lost 4 bases to trimming and J lost 0 bases; unmatched junction nucleotides: 8. The CDR3 is CASSSDRGLSSYNEQFF. The CDR3 DNA reads as TGTGCCAGCAGTTCCGACAGGGGCTTGAGCTCCTACAATGAGCAGTTCTTC.

The CDR3 sequence is CASSYGPFYSNQPQHF. Written as DNA, the CDR3 is TGTGCCAGCAGTTACGGGCCCTTCTATAGCAATCAGCCCCAGCATTTT. The V call is TRBV6-5, the J call TRBJ1-5; D remains unclear. Trimming removed 2 bases from V and 0 bases from J, with 11 bases in between. Per germline, CDR1 MNHEY and CDR2 SVGAGI. The CDR3 covers 16 residues.

The V gene is TRBV7-9, the J gene TRBJ2-4; 10 bases line up with TRBD2. CDR1 SEHNR and CDR2 FQNEAQ come from the germline V gene (reference sequence). Losses at the gene ends were 5 bases for V and 7 bases for J; bases not matched to a gene: 14. This CDR3 has 17 amino acids. DNA of the CDR3: TGTGCCAGCAGCCTATTGGGAGCGGGAGGGACTTCTAACATTCAGTACTTC. Protein: CASSLLGAGGTSNIQYF.

Of note for this clone: This specimen includes other DNA sequences encoding the same CDR3. V gene TRBV18 combines with J gene TRBJ1-2; no clear D. CDR3 size: 12 residues. Germline V CDR1 and CDR2: KGHSH, LQKENI. V was pared by 3 bases and J by 6 bases, with 8 bases between. Here the CDR3 DNA reads TGTGCCAGCTCACCTAATAGAGATGGCTACACCTTC. Amino acids: CASSPNRDGYTF.

The chain employs TRBV4-3 and TRBJ2-3, with 10 bases identical to TRBD2. The trim removed 0 bases at V and 6 bases at J, leaving 9 bases unmatched. Germline CDR1 is LGHNA and CDR2 is YSLEER. The CDR3 has 17 residues. CDR3: CASSQEWSSGRSDTQYF. The CDR3 bases are TGCGCCAGCAGCCAAGAATGGTCTAGCGGGAGATCGGATACGCAGTATTTT.

The V and J genes are TRBV5-1 and TRBJ2-7, with D maybe TRBD2 (5 bases). The CDR3 is 13 amino acids. V was trimmed by 4 bases and J by 6 bases, leaving 14 bases between them. Germline-derived CDR1 and CDR2 are SGHRS and YFSETQ. The CDR3 coding sequence is TGCGCCAGCAGCCCCTCGGGGATGGGCGAGCAGTACTTC. It translates to CASSPSGMGEQYF.

The V call is TRBV29-1, the J call TRBJ2-7; TRBD2 might be the D (6 bases). The CDR3 runs 15 residues. Looked up from germline, CDR1 is SQVTM and CDR2 is ANQGSEA. V dropped 6 bases and J dropped 0 bases, with 18 bases sitting between them. CDR3 sequence: CSVQTGTGVSYEQYF. The CDR3 DNA reads as TGCAGCGTCCAAACCGGGACTGGGGTCTCCTACGAGCAGTACTTC.

V and J are TRBV10-3 and TRBJ2-7; 8 bases line up with TRBD2. This CDR3 comprises 14 residues. Unmatched junction bases numbered 6, after V lost 5 bases and J lost 3 bases. CDR1 is ENHRY and CDR2 is SYGVKD in the germline V gene. The CDR3, as DNA: TGTGCCATCAGTCCGCGGACTAGCAACTACGAGCAGTACTTC. This translates into CAISPRTSNYEQYF.

This chain links TRBV29-1 with TRBJ2-7; the D is unclear. V was pared by 4 bases and J by 3 bases, with 7 bases between. The CDR3 contains 11 residues. Germline V gene lookup returns CDR1 SQVTM and CDR2 ANQGSEA. Here the CDR3 reads CSVAGFYEQYF. CDR3 nucleotide sequence: TGCAGCGTTGCTGGCTTCTACGAGCAGTACTTC.

The chain joins TRBV9 to TRBJ2-3; 9 nucleotides line up with TRBD2. V was clipped by 0 bases and J by 1 base; unmatched bases: 6. CDR1 is SGDLS, CDR2 YYNGEE, per germline. This CDR3 has 17 residues. CDR3 residues: CASSVGGGGAGTDTQYF. DNA of the CDR3: TGTGCCAGCAGCGTAGGTGGCGGGGGGGCAGGCACAGATACGCAGTATTTT. Full variable domain (missing parts from reference TRBV9 and TRBJ2-3): DSGVTQTPKHLITATGQRVTLRCSPRSGDLSVYWYQQSLDQGLQFLIQYYNGEERAKGNILERFSAQQFPDLHSELNLSSLELGDSALYFCASSVGGGGAGTDTQYFGPGTRLTVL.

The rearrangement links TRBV5-1 to TRBJ1-4, with TRBD1 as a possible D gene (5 bases). With 3 bases removed from V and 7 bases from J, the gap between germline ends came to 19 bases. Per germline, CDR1 SGHRS and CDR2 YFSETQ. The CDR3 length is 16 residues. CDR3 DNA: TGCGCCAGCAGCTCCTCCGGGGACCTCACAGGTGAAAAACTGTTTTTT. This gives the protein CASSSSGDLTGEKLFF.

The rearrangement uses TRBV19 and TRBJ1-1; possibly TRBD1 for D (5 bases). Trimming removed 6 bases at V and 1 base at J, with 12 bases between. The germline gives CDR1 LNHDA, CDR2 SQIVND (reference sequence). The CDR3 sequence is 14 residues long. The CDR3 DNA follows: TGTGCCAGTAGATTGGACAAACCGAACACTGAAGCTTTCTTT. Protein: CASRLDKPNTEAFF.

This clone was counted only a few times. Other DNA sequences in this sample translate to the same CDR3. This sequence joins TRBV11-2 and TRBJ2-2; D is ambiguous. Per germline, CDR1 SGHAT and CDR2 FQNNGV. V lost 2 bases and J lost 2, with 6 bases in between. The CDR3 consists of 14 residues. The DNA of the CDR3 is TGTGCCAGCAGCTTACAACTTAACACCGGGGAGCTGTTTTTT. It specifies CASSLQLNTGELFF.

The chain employs TRBV4-3 and TRBJ1-2, with TRBD1 as a possible D gene (5 bases). V was shortened by 5 bases and J by 1 base, with 11 bases between the two germline ends. This CDR3 contains 14 residues. Per the germline V gene, CDR1 is LGHNA and CDR2 is YSLEER. The CDR3 coding sequence is TGCGCCAGCAGCGGAGTTCAGGGTAACTATGGCTACACCTTC. Translation: CASSGVQGNYGYTF.

Regarding this clone: The sample carries other DNA sequences with the same CDR3. This chain connects TRBV15 to TRBJ1-2; possibly TRBD1 for D (5 bases). Trimming removed 0 bases at V and 4 bases at J, with 9 bases between. In germline, CDR1 is LNHNV, CDR2 YYDKDF (reference sequence). This CDR3 is 14 amino acids long. The CDR3 protein is CATSRDRGGYGYTF. CDR3 sequence (DNA): TGTGCCACCAGCAGAGATCGGGGCGGCTATGGCTACACCTTC.

This chain connects TRBV30 to TRBJ1-4; D is uncertain. V gave up 2 bases and J gave up 0 bases, with 7 bases separating them. Germline V CDR1 and CDR2: GTSNPN, SVGIG (reference sequence). The CDR3 sequence is 14 residues long. The CDR3 loop is CAWSHKSTNEKLFF. The CDR3 nucleotides read TGTGCCTGGAGTCACAAGTCAACTAATGAAAAACTGTTTTTT.

This clone appeared a single time. This rearrangement joins TRBV27 to TRBJ2-7; 8 nucleotides agree with TRBD1. Germline V gene data show CDR1 as MNHEY and CDR2 as SMNVEV (reference sequence). J was trimmed by 1 base and V by 10 bases; bases with no gene match: 15. CDR3 size: 16 residues. The CDR3, as DNA: TGTGCCACCTCGCCGGGACAGGCTCTATGGTCCTACGAGCAGTACTTC. It is translated as CATSPGQALWSYEQYF.

The gene calls are TRBV7-2 and TRBJ2-2; 11 bases line up with TRBD2. This CDR3 has 16 amino acids. The germline CDR1 and CDR2 sequences are SGHTA and FQGNSA. V lost 1 base to trimming and J lost 5 bases; unmatched junction nucleotides: 3. CDR3 sequence: CASSLDPSGRTGELFF. The CDR3 DNA reads TGTGCCAGCAGCTTAGACCCTAGCGGGAGGACCGGGGAGCTGTTTTTT.